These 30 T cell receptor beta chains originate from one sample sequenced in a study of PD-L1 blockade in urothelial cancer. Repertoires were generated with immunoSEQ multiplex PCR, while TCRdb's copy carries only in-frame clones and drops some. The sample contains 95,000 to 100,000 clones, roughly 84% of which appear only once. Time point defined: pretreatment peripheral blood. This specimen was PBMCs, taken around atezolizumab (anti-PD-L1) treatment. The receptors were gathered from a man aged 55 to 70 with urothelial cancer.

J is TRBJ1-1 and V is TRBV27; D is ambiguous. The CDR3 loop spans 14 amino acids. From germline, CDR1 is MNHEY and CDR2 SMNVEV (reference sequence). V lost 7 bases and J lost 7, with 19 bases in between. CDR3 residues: CASNAREGLGEAFF. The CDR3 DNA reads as TGTGCCAGCAACGCTCGGGAGGGTCTAGGTGAAGCTTTCTTT.

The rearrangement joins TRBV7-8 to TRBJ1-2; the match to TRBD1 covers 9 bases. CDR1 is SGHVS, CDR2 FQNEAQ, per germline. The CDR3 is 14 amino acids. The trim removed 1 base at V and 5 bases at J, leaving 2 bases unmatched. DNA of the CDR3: TGTGCCAGCAGCTTAGGAGACAGGGGGTATGGCTACACCTTC. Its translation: CASSLGDRGYGYTF.

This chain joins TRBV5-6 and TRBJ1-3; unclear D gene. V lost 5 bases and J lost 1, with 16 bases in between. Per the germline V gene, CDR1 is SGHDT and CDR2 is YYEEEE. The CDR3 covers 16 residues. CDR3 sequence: CASREGRSSSGNTIYF. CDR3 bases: TGTGCCAGCAGAGAAGGGAGGAGTAGTTCTGGAAACACCATATATTTT. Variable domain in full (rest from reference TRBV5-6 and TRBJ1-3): DAGVTQSPTHLIKTRGQQVTLRCSPKSGHDTVSWYQQALGQGPQFIFQYYEEEERQRGNFPDRFSGHQFPNYSSELNVNALLLGDSALYLCASREGRSSSGNTIYFGEGSWLTVV.

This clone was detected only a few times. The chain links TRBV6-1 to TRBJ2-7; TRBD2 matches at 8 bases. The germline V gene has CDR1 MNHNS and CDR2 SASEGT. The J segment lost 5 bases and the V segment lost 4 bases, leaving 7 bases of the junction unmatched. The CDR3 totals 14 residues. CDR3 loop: CASSAGGRMDEQYF. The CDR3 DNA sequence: TGTGCCAGCAGTGCTGGCGGGAGGATGGACGAGCAGTACTTC.

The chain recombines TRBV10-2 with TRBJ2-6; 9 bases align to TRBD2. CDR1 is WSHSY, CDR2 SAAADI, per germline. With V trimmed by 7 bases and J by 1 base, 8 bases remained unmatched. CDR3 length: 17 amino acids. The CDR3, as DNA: TGCGCCAGCAACCCTCTAGCGGGGTTGTCTGGGGCCAACGTCCTGACTTTC. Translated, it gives CASNPLAGLSGANVLTF.

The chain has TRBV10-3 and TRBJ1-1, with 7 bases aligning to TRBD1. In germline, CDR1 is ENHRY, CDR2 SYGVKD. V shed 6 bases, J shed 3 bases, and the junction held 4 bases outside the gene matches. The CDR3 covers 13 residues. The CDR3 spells CAIRRTGDTEAFF. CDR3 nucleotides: TGTGCCATCAGGCGGACAGGCGACACTGAAGCTTTCTTT.

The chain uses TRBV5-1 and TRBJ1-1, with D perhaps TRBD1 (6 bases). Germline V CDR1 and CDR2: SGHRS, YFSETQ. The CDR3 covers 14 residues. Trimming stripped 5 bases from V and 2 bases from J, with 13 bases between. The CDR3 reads CASSTGYGNTEAFF. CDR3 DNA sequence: TGCGCCAGCAGTACAGGGTATGGAAACACTGAAGCTTTCTTT.

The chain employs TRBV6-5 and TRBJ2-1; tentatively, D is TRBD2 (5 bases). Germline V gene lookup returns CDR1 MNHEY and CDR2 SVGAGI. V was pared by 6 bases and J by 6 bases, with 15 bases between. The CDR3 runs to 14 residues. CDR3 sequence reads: CASRNNGIFNEQFF. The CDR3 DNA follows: TGTGCCAGCAGAAACAACGGGATCTTCAATGAGCAGTTCTTC.

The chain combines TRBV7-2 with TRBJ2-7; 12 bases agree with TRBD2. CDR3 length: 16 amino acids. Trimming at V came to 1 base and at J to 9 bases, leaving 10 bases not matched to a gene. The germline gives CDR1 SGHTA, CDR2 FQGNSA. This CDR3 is CASSLGGTSGLFRQYF. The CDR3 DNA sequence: TGTGCCAGCAGCTTAGGGGGGACTAGCGGGCTTTTCCGGCAGTACTTC. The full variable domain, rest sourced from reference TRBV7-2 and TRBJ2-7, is GAGVSQSPSNKVTEKGKDVELRCDPISGHTALYWYRQSLGQGLEFLIYFQGNSAPDKSGLPSDRFSAERTGGSVSTLTIQRTQQEDSAVYLCASSLGGTSGLFRQYFGPGTRLTVT.

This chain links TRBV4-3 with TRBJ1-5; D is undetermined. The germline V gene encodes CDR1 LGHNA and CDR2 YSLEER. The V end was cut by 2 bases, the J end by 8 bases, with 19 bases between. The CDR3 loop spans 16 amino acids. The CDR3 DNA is TGCGCCAGCAGCCAATCCATACAAGTAAATCGGGAGCCCCAGCATTTT. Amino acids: CASSQSIQVNREPQHF.

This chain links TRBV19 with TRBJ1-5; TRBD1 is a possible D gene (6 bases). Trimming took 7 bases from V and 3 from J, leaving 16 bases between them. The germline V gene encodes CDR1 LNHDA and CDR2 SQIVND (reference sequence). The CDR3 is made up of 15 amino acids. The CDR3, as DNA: TGTGCCAGTACTCTGAGGGGACAAATCAATCAGCCCCAGCATTTT. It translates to CASTLRGQINQPQHF.

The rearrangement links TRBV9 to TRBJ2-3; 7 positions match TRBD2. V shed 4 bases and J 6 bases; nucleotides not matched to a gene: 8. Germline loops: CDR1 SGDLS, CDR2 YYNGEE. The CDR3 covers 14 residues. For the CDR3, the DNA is TGTGCCAGCAGCCTTGGCGGGAGTCTGGATACGCAGTATTTT. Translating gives CASSLGGSLDTQYF.

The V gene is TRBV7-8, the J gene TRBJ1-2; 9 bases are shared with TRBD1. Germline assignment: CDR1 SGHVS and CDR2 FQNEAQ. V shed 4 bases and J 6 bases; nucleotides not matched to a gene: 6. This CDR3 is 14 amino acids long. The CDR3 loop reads CASSWRTGADGYTF. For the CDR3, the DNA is TGTGCCAGCAGCTGGAGGACAGGGGCTGATGGCTACACCTTC.

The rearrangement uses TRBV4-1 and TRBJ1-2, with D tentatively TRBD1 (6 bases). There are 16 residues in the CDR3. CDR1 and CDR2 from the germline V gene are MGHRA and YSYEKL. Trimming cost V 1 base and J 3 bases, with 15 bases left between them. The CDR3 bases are TGCGCCAGCAGCCAAGTCCAGGGGTTGGAGTACTATGGCTACACCTTC. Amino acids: CASSQVQGLEYYGYTF.

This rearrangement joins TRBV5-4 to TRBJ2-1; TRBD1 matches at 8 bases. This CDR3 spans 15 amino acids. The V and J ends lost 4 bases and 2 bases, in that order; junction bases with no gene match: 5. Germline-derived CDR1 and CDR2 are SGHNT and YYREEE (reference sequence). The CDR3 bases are TGTGCCAGCAGCATGGACAGGGCCCCCTACAATGAGCAGTTCTTC. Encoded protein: CASSMDRAPYNEQFF.

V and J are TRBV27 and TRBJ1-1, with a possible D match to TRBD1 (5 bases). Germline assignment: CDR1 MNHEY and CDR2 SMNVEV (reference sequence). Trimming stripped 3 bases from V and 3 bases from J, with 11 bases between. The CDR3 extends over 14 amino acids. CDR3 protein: CASSLLARDTEAFF. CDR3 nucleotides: TGTGCCAGCAGTTTGCTTGCCAGGGACACTGAAGCTTTCTTT.

CDR3 bases: TGTGCCAGCAGCCAGACGGGGGGGGGCACCGGGGAGCTGTTTTTT. Translated: CASSQTGGGTGELFF. The chain couples TRBV7-3 to TRBJ2-2; 8 nucleotides agree with TRBD2. The trim removed 5 bases at V and 4 bases at J, leaving 6 bases unmatched. The CDR3 is 15 residues long. The germline V gene has CDR1 SGHTA and CDR2 FQGTGA. The variable domain in full, with the rest retrieved from reference TRBV7-3 and TRBJ2-2, is GAGVSQTPSNKVTEKGKYVELRCDPISGHTALYWYRQSLGQGPEFLIYFQGTGAADDSGLPNDRFFAVRPEGSVSTLKIQRTERGDSAVYLCASSQTGGGTGELFFGEGSRLTVL.

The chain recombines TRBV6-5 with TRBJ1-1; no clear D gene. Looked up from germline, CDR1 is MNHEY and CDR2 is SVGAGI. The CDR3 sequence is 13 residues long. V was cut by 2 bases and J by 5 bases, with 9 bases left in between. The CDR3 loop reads CASSYEGNTEAFF. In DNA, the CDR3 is TGTGCCAGCAGTTACGAGGGAAATACTGAAGCTTTCTTT.

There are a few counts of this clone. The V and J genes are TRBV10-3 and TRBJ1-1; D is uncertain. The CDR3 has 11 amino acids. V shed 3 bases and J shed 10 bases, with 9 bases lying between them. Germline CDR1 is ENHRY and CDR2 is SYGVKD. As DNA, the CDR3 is TGTGCCATCAGTGAAGGGAGGGCAGCTTTCTTT. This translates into CAISEGRAAFF.

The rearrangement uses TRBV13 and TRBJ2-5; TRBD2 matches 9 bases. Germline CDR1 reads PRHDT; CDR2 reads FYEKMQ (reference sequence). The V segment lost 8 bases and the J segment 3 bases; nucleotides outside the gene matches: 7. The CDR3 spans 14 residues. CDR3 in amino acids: CASRAGGREETQYF. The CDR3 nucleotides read TGTGCCAGCCGAGCGGGGGGCCGTGAAGAGACCCAGTACTTC. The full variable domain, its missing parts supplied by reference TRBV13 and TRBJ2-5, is AAGVIQSPRHLIKEKRETATLKCYPIPRHDTVYWYQQGPGQDPQFLISFYEKMQSDKGSIPDRFSAQQFSDYHSELNMSSLELGDSALYFCASRAGGREETQYFGPGTRLLVL.

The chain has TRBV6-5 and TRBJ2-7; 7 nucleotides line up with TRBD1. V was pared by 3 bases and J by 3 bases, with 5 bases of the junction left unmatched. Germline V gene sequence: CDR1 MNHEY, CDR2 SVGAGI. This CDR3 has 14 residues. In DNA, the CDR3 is TGTGCCAGCAGTTATGACTACAGGGGCTACGAGCAGTACTTC. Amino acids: CASSYDYRGYEQYF.

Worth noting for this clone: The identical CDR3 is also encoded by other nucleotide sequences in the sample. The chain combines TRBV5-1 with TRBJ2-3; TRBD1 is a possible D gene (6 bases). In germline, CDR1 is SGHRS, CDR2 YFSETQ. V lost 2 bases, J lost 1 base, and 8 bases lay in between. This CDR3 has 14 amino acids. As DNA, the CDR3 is TGCGCCAGCAGCTTAGGGGGACGCACAGATACGCAGTATTTT. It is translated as CASSLGGRTDTQYF.

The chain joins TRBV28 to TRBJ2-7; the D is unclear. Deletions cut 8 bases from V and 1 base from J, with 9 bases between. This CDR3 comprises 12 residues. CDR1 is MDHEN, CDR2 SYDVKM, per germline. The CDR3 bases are TGTGCCAGCTCCTTTTTGTCCTACGAGCAGTACTTC. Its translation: CASSFLSYEQYF.

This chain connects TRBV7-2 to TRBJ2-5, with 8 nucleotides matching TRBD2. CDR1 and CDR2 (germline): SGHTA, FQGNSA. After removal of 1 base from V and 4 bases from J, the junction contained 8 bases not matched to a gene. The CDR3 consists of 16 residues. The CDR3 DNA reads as TGTGCCAGCAGCTTAGTTGTGGGGCTAGCGGGAGAGACCCAGTACTTC. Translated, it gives CASSLVVGLAGETQYF.

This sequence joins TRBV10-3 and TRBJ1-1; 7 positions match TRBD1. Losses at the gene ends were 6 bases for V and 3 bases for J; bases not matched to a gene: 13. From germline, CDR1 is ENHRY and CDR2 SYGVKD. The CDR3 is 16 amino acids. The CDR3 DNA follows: TGTGCCATCAGGCAGATGACAGGGCGGACGTACACTGAAGCTTTCTTT. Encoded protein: CAIRQMTGRTYTEAFF.

CDR3 coding DNA: TGTGCCAGCAGTCTAGCTAGCGTCTCCTACAATGAGCAGTTCTTC. It yields the protein CASSLASVSYNEQFF. The chain uses TRBV28 and TRBJ2-1; D might be TRBD2 (6 bases). V lost 5 bases and J 0 bases, leaving 11 bases between the germline ends. Germline values: CDR1 MDHEN, CDR2 SYDVKM. The length of the CDR3 is 15 residues.

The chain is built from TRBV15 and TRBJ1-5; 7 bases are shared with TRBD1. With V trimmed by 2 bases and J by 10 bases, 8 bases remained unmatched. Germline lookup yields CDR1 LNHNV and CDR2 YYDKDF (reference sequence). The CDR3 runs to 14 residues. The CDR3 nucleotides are TGTGCCACCAGCAGATGGGACAGCGCTCGACCCCAGCATTTT. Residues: CATSRWDSARPQHF.

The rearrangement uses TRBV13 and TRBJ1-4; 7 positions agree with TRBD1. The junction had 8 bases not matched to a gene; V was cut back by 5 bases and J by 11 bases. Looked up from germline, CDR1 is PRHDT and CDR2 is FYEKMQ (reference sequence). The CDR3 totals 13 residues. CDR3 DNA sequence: TGTGCCAGCAGCCCGGAGGGGGCAAGGAAACTGTTTTTT. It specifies CASSPEGARKLFF.

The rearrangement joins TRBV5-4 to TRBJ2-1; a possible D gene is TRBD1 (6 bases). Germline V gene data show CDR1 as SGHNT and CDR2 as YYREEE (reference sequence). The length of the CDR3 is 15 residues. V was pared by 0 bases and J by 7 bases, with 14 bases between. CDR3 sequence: CASSLVGAVVNEQFF. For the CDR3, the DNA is TGTGCCAGCAGCTTGGTGGGGGCCGTCGTTAATGAGCAGTTCTTC.

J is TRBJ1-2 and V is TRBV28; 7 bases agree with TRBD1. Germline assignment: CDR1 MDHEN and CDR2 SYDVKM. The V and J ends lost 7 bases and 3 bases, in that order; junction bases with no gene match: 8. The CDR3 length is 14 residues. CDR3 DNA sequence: TGTGCCAGCACCCTGGGACAGCTAGACTATGGCTACACCTTC. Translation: CASTLGQLDYGYTF.